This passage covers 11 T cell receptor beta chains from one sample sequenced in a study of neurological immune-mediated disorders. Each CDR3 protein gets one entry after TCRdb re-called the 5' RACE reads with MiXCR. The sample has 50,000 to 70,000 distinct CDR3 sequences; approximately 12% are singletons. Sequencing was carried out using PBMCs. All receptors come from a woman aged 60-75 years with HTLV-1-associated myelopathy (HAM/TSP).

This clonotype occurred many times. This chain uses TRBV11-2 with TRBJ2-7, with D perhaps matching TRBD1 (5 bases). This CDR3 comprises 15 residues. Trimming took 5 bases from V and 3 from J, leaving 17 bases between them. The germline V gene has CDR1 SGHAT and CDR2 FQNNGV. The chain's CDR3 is CASSGFQGVFYEQYF. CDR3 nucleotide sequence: TGTGCCAGCAGCGGCTTTCAAGGGGTTTTCTACGAGCAGTACTTC.

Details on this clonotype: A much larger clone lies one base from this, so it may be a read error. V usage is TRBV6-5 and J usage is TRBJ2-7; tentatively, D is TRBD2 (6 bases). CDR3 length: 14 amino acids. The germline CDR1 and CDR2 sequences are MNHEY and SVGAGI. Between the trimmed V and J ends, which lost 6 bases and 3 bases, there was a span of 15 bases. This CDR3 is CASRPGSRDYEQYF. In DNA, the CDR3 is TGTGCCAGCAGACCCGGCTCGCGGGACTACGAGCAGTACTTC.

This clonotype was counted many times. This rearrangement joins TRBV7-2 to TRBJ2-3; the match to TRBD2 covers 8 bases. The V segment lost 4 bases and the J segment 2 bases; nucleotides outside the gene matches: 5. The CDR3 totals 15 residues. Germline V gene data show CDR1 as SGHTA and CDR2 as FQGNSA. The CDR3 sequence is CASSYTGGNTDTQYF. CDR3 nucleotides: TGTGCCAGCAGCTACACGGGAGGGAACACAGATACGCAGTATTTT.

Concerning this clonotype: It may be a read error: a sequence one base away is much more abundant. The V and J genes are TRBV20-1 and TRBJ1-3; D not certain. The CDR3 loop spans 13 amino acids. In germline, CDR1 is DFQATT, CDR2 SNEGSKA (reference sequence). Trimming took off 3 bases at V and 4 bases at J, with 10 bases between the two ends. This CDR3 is CSARVSVGNTIYF. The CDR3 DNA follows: TGCAGTGCTAGGGTGAGTGTAGGAAACACCATATATTTT.

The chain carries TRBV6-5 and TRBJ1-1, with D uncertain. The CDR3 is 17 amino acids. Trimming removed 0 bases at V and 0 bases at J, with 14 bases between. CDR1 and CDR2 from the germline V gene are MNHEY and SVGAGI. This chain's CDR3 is CASSYSRLGFMNTEAFF. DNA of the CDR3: TGTGCCAGCAGTTACTCGCGTTTGGGGTTCATGAACACTGAAGCTTTCTTT.

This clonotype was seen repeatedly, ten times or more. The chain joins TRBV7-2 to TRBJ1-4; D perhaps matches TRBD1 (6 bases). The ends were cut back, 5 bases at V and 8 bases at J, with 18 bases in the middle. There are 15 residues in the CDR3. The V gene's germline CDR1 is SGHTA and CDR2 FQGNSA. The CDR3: CASSQVGGRGEKLFF. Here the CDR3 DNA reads TGTGCCAGCAGCCAAGTGGGTGGTAGGGGGGAAAAACTGTTTTTT.

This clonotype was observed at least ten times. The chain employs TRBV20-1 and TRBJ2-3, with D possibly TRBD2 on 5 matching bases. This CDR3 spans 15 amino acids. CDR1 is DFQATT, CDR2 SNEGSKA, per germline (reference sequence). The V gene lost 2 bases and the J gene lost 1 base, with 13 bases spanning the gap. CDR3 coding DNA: TGCAGTGCTAGATATAAGGAGGCTGGCACAGATACGCAGTATTTT. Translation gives CSARYKEAGTDTQYF.

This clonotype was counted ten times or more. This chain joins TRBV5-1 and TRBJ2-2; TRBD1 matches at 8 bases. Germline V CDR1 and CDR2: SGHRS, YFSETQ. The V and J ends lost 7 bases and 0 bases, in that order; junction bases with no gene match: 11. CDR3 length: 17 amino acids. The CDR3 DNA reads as TGCGCCAGCCCCAAAGGTGCGACAGGGGCGAACACCGGGGAGCTGTTTTTT. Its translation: CASPKGATGANTGELFF. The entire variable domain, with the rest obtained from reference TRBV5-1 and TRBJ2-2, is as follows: KAGVTQTPRYLIKTRGQQVTLSCSPISGHRSVSWYQQTPGQGLQFLFEYFSETQRNKGNFPGRFSGRQFSNSRSEMNVSTLELGDSALYLCASPKGATGANTGELFFGEGSRLTVL.

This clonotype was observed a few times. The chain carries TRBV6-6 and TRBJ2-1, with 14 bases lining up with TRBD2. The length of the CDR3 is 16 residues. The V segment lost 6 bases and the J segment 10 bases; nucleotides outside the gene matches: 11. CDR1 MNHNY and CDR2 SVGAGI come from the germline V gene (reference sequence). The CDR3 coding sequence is TGTGCCAGCAGAACTACCGGGACTAGCGGGAGTGGCGAGCAGTTCTTC. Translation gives CASRTTGTSGSGEQFF.

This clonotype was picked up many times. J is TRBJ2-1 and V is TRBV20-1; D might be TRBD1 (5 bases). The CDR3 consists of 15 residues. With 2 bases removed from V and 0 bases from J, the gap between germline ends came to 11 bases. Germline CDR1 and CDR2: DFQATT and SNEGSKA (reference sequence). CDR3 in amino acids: CSARRQPSSYNEQFF. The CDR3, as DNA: TGCAGTGCTAGACGACAGCCAAGCTCCTACAATGAGCAGTTCTTC.

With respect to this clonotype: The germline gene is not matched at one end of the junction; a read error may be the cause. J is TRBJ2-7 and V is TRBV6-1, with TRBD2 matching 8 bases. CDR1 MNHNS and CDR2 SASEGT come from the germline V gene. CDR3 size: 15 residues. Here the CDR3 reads CASFSAASGRWEQHF. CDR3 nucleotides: TGTGCCAGTTTTAGTGCCGCCAGCGGGAGATGGGAGCAGCACTTC.